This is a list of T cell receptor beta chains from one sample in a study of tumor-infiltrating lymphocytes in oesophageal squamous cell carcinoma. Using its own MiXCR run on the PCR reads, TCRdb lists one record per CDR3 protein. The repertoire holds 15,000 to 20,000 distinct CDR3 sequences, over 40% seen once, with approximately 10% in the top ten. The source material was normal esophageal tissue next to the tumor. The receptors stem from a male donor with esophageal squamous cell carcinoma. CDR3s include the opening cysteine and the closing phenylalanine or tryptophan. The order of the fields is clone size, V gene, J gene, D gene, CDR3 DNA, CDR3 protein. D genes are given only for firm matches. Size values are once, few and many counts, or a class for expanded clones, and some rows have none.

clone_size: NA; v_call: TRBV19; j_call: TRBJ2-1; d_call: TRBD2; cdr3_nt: TGTGCCAGTAGTATGGAGCTACTAGCGGCATACAATGAGCAGTTCTTC; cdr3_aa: CASSMELLAAYNEQFF
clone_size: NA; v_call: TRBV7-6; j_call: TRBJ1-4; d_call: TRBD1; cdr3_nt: TGTGCCAGCAGCTTATGGACAGGCACTTATGAAAAACTGTTTTTT; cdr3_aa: CASSLWTGTYEKLFF
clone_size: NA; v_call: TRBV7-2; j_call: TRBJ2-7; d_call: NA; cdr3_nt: TGTGCCAGCAGCATAGTGGGGACCGACACCGGGGAGCTGTACTTC; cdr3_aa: CASSIVGTDTGELYF
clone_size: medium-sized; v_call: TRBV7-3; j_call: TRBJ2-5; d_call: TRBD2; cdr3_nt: TGTGCCAGCAGCACCGGACTAGCGGAAGAGACCCAGTACTTC; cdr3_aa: CASSTGLAEETQYF
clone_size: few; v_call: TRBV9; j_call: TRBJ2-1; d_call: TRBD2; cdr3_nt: TGTGCCAGCAGCGTCGGACTAGCGGGAGTGAACAATGAGCAGTTCTTC; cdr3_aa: CASSVGLAGVNNEQFF
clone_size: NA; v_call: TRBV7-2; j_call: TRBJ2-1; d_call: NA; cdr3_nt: TGTGCCAGCAGCTTAGTTGGTAGCGGCTGGAGCTCCTACAATGAGCAGTTCTTC; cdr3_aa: CASSLVGSGWSSYNEQFF
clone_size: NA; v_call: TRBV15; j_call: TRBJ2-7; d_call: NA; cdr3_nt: TGTGCCACCAGCAGAGATCAGGGGCAAACCTACGAGCAGTACTTC; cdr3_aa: CATSRDQGQTYEQYF
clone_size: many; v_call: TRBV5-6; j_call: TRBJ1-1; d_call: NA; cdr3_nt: TGTGCCAGCAGCTTGGTGGGTCTAATGAACACTGAAGCTTTCTTT; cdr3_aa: CASSLVGLMNTEAFF
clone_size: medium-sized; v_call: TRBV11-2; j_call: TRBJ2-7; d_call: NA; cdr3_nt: TGTGCCAGCAGCTTAGCGGGTTTAAACGAGCAGTACTTC; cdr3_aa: CASSLAGLNEQYF
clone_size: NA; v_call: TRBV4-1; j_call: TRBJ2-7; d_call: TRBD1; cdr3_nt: TGCGCCAGCAGCCAAGACGACAGGGGGATGATGGACGAGCAGTACTTC; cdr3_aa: CASSQDDRGMMDEQYF
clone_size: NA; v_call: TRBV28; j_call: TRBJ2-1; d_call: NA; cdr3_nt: TGTGCCAGCAGTTTCCAGGCCGGGCAGTTCTTC; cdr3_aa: CASSFQAGQFF
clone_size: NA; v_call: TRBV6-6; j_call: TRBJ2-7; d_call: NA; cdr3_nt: TGTGCCAGCAGTTACTCTGGAGCTTACGAGCAGTACTTC; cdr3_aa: CASSYSGAYEQYF
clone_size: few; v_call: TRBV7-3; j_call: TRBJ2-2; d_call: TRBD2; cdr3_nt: TGTGCCAGCAGCCCGGGACTAGCGGGGGCCCACCCGAACACCGGGGAGCTGTTTTTT; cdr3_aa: CASSPGLAGAHPNTGELFF
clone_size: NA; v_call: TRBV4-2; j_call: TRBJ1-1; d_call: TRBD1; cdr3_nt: TGTGCCAGCAGCACCCGGACAGGCCATGAAGCTTTCTTT; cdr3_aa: CASSTRTGHEAFF
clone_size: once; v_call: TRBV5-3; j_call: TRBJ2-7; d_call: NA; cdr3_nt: TGTGCCAGCAGCTTGGCCGAAGGGAGGTACAATGAGCAGTACTTC; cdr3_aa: CASSLAEGRYNEQYF
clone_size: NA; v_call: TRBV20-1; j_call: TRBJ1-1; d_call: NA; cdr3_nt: TGCAGTGCTAAATATAGGTCCAACACTGAAGCTTTCTTT; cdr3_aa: CSAKYRSNTEAFF
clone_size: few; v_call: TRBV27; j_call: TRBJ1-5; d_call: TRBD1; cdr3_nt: TGTGCCAGCCGTTCTACAGGGGGCTACCAGCCCCAGCATTTT; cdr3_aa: CASRSTGGYQPQHF
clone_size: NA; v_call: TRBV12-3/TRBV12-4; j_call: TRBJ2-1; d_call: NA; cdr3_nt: TGTGCCAGCAGTCTCAGAGGGGGACCCTACAATGAGCAGTTCTTC; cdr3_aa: CASSLRGGPYNEQFF
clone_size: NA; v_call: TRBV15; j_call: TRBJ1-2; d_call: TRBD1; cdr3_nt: TGTGCCACCTCTGGCGGGACAGGCTATGGCTACACCTTC; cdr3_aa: CATSGGTGYGYTF
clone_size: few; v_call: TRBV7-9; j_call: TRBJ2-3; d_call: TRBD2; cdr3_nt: TGTGCCAGCAGCTTCAAAGCGGGGTTCACAGATACGCAGTATTTT; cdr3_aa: CASSFKAGFTDTQYF
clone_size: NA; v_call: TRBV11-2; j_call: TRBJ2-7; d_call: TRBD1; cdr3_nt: TGTGCCAGCAGCTACCTGTGGGACAGACCTAGCTCCTACGAGCAGTACTTC; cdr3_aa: CASSYLWDRPSSYEQYF
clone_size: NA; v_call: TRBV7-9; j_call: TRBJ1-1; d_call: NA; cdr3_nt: TGTGCCAGCAGATCGGGGGGGAGTACGGTCACTGAAGCTTTCTTT; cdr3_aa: CASRSGGSTVTEAFF
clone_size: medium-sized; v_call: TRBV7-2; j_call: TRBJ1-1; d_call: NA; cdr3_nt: TGTGCCAGCAGCCTCCAGGGAGTCCAAGTCGCTGAAGCTTTCTTT; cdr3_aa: CASSLQGVQVAEAFF
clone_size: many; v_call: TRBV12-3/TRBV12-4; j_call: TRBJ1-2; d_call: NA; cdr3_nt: TGTGCCAGCAACCGACAGCAGGGGCCCCACGAGGGCTACACCTTC; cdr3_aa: CASNRQQGPHEGYTF
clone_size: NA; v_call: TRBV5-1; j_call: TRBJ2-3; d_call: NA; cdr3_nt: TGCGCCAGCGAGGGAGGGGGGACTACAGATACGCAGTATTTT; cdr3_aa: CASEGGGTTDTQYF
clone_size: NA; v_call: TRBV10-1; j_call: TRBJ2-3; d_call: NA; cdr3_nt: TGCGCCAGCAGTGAGAGTAGGGATACGCAGTATTTT; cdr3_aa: CASSESRDTQYF
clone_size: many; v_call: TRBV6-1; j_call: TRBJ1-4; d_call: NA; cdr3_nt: TGTGCCAGGGAGGGGCCTCGTGAAAAACTGTTTTTT; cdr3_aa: CAREGPREKLFF
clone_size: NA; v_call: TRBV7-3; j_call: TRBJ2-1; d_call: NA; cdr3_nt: TGTGCCAGCAGCCAGACGGGGGGCGGATACAATGAGCAGTTCTTC; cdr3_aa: CASSQTGGGYNEQFF
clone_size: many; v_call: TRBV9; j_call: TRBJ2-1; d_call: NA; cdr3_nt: TGTGCCAGCAGCGTAGGGGACAGGTACGGACTAGTAGTGGACAATGAGCAGTTCTTC; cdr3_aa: CASSVGDRYGLVVDNEQFF
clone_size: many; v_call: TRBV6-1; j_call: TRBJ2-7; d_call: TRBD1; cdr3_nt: TGTGCCAGCAGTAAGACAGGGGGGAACTACGAGCAGTACTTC; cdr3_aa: CASSKTGGNYEQYF
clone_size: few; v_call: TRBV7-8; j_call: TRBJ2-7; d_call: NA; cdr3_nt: TGTGCCAGCAGCCCCCGGGACGTGGCCCTCTACGAGCAGTACTTC; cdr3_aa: CASSPRDVALYEQYF
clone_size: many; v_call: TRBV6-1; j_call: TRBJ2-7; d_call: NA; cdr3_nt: TGTGCCAGCACCCCAACCGCCTCGAGCTCCTACGAGCAGTACTTC; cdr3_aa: CASTPTASSSYEQYF
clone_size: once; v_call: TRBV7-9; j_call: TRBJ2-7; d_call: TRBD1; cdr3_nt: TGTGCCAGCGCCCAACAGGGGCCCCTAACCTACGAGCAGTACTTC; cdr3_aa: CASAQQGPLTYEQYF
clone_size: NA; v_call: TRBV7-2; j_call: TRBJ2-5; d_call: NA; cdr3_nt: TGTGCCAGCAGCCCCCGATCTTCGTACCAAGAGACCCAGTACTTC; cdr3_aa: CASSPRSSYQETQYF
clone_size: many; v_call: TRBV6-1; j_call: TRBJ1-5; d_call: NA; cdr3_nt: TGTGCCAGCAGTGAAGTTGGAGACAATCAGCCCCAGCATTTT; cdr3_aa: CASSEVGDNQPQHF
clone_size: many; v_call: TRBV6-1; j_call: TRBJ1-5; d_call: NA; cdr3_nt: TGTGCCAGCAGTGAGCGTAGGGAGGGGTATCAGCCCCAGCATTTT; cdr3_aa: CASSERREGYQPQHF
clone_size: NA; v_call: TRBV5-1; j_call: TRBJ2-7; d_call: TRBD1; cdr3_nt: TGCGCCAGCAGCCTGACAGGGTCCGACGAGCAGTACTTC; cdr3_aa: CASSLTGSDEQYF
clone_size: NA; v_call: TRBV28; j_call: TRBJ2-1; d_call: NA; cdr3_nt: TGTGCCAGCAGTTTCCCCCCCATCTCCAACAATGAGCAGTTCTTC; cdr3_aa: CASSFPPISNNEQFF
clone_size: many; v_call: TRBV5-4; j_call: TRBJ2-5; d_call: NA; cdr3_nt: TGTGCCAGCAGCTTGGAGCCTAGCGAAGAGACCCAGTACTTC; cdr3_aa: CASSLEPSEETQYF
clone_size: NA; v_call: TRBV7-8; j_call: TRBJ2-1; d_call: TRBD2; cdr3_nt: TGTGCCAGCAGCTTTCGCGGGAGAGGCCCAGATACGCAGTTCTTC; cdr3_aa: CASSFRGRGPDTQFF